Following are 13 T cell receptor beta chains from one sample sequenced in a study of CD8 T cell repertoires and HIV-1 epitope variants. No cognate antigen is known for these TCRs. Sequencing was performed with immunoSEQ multiplex PCR; in TCRdb, only in-frame clones are kept and a portion is missing. Of roughly 2,000 clones detected, around 71% appear once; the ten largest clones hold 35% to 45%. The sample comprised cultured CD8+ T cells derived from PBMCs. The receptors stem from a male donor with HIV.

The V gene is TRBV27, the J gene TRBJ2-5, with D perhaps matching TRBD1 (6 bases). In germline, CDR1 is MNHEY, CDR2 SMNVEV (reference sequence). The CDR3 consists of 15 residues. The V and J ends lost 3 bases and 4 bases respectively, with 15 bases between them. The chain's CDR3 is CASSLSTGMGETQYF. CDR3 nucleotide sequence: TGTGCCAGCAGTTTGTCTACAGGGATGGGAGAGACCCAGTACTTC.

Here the CDR3 DNA reads TGTGCCAGCAGCTTAGAGAGTCGCACTGAAGCTTTCTTT. Its protein product is CASSLESRTEAFF. The chain joins TRBV7-9 to TRBJ1-1; no clear D gene. V was cut by 1 base and J by 4 bases, with 7 bases left in between. The CDR3 is 13 residues long. Germline CDR1 SEHNR, CDR2 FQNEAQ (reference sequence).

The rearrangement uses TRBV4-1 and TRBJ1-2; TRBD1 might be the D (5 bases). Deletions cut 0 bases from V and 5 bases from J, with 19 bases between. The germline V gene has CDR1 MGHRA and CDR2 YSYEKL. The CDR3 length is 17 residues. The CDR3, as DNA: TGCGCCAGCAGCCAAGACCCCTCGGGTAACAGGCGGTATGGCTACACCTTC. Amino acids: CASSQDPSGNRRYGYTF.

The rearrangement links TRBV5-1 to TRBJ2-5; D is possibly TRBD1 (6 bases). V lost 0 bases to trimming and J lost 2 bases, with 8 bases between them. Germline CDR1 SGHRS, CDR2 YFSETQ. This CDR3 region has 14 residues. The CDR3 loop is CASSLAGQQETQYF. In DNA, the CDR3 is TGCGCCAGCAGCTTGGCCGGACAGCAAGAGACCCAGTACTTC.

This chain joins TRBV7-9 and TRBJ2-3, with 8 positions matching TRBD2. This CDR3 is built from 16 residues. J was trimmed by 2 bases and V by 3 bases; bases with no gene match: 7. From germline, CDR1 is SEHNR and CDR2 FQNEAQ (reference sequence). CDR3 coding DNA: TGTGCCAGCAGCTTTGGGAGCGGGGGATACACAGATACGCAGTATTTT. Encoded protein: CASSFGSGGYTDTQYF.

This chain joins TRBV18 and TRBJ1-1, with D tentatively TRBD1 (6 bases). V lost 2 bases and J lost 3, with 13 bases in between. The CDR3 spans 15 residues. CDR1 and CDR2 from the germline V gene are KGHSH and LQKENI. CDR3 sequence reads: CASSPAGVWDTEAFF. CDR3 sequence (DNA): TGTGCCAGCTCACCAGCAGGGGTATGGGACACTGAAGCTTTCTTT.

V usage is TRBV27 and J usage is TRBJ2-1; D is possibly TRBD1 (6 bases). This CDR3 is 17 amino acids long. CDR1 is MNHEY, CDR2 SMNVEV, per germline (reference sequence). V was shortened by 2 bases and J by 0 bases, with 14 bases between the two germline ends. Here the CDR3 DNA reads TGTGCCAGCAGTTTAAAACAGGGTGAGGGCTCCTACAATGAGCAGTTCTTC. The encoded protein is CASSLKQGEGSYNEQFF.

Concerning this clone itself: One end of the junction varies from germline; a read error may be responsible. This chain connects TRBV19 to TRBJ1-5; weak D call: TRBD1 (5 bases). The germline V gene has CDR1 LNHDA and CDR2 SQIVND (reference sequence). This CDR3 is 16 amino acids long. As DNA, the CDR3 is TGTGCCAGTAATATAGGAACCCGGGGGAGCAATCAGCCCCAGCATTTT. Protein sequence: CASNIGTRGSNQPQHF.

This CDR3 reads CASRLGGTATGELFF. Here the CDR3 DNA reads TGTGCCAGCAGGTTGGGGGGGACGGCCACCGGGGAGCTGTTTTTT. V and J are TRBV6-5 and TRBJ2-2; TRBD2 matches at 7 bases. The V segment lost 6 bases and the J segment 4 bases; nucleotides outside the gene matches: 8. The germline V gene has CDR1 MNHEY and CDR2 SVGAGI. This CDR3 has 15 amino acids.

This chain connects TRBV28 to TRBJ2-6, with 9 bases identical to TRBD2. V shed 5 bases and J 3 bases; nucleotides not matched to a gene: 2. The germline V gene encodes CDR1 MDHEN and CDR2 SYDVKM. This CDR3 has 15 amino acids. CDR3 amino acids: CASSVAGDGANVLTF. CDR3 DNA: TGTGCCAGCAGTGTAGCGGGAGATGGGGCCAACGTCCTGACTTTC. The variable domain in full, completed from reference TRBV28 and TRBJ2-6, reads DVKVTQSSRYLVKRTGEKVFLECVQDMDHENMFWYRQDPGLGLRLIYFSYDVKMKEKGDIPEGYSVSREKKERFSLILESASTNQTSMYLCASSVAGDGANVLTFGAGSRLTVL.

This rearrangement joins TRBV5-6 to TRBJ1-2; D unresolved. The CDR3 is 12 residues long. CDR1 and CDR2 (germline): SGHDT, YYEEEE. Between the trimmed V and J ends, which lost 4 bases and 5 bases, there was a span of 9 bases. CDR3 in amino acids: CASSAGTYGYTF. CDR3 nucleotides: TGTGCCAGCAGCGCGGGTACTTATGGCTACACCTTC.

The chain links TRBV6-6 to TRBJ2-1, with TRBD1 identical over 8 bases. This CDR3 has 16 residues. Looked up from germline, CDR1 is MNHNY and CDR2 is SVGAGI (reference sequence). V shed 8 bases, J shed 1 base, and the junction held 10 bases outside the gene matches. CDR3 DNA sequence: TGTGCCAGCTCCCAAACAGGGGGTTTTTCCTACAATGAGCAGTTCTTC. Its protein product is CASSQTGGFSYNEQFF.

This chain connects TRBV18 to TRBJ2-7, with 9 nucleotides matching TRBD1. The CDR3 totals 13 residues. Germline trimming cut 3 bases from V and 6 bases from J; bases unmatched to any gene: 3. Germline V gene lookup returns CDR1 KGHSH and CDR2 LQKENI. The CDR3 sequence: CASSPGQGTEQYF. Written as DNA, the CDR3 is TGTGCCAGCTCACCGGGACAGGGTACCGAGCAGTACTTC.